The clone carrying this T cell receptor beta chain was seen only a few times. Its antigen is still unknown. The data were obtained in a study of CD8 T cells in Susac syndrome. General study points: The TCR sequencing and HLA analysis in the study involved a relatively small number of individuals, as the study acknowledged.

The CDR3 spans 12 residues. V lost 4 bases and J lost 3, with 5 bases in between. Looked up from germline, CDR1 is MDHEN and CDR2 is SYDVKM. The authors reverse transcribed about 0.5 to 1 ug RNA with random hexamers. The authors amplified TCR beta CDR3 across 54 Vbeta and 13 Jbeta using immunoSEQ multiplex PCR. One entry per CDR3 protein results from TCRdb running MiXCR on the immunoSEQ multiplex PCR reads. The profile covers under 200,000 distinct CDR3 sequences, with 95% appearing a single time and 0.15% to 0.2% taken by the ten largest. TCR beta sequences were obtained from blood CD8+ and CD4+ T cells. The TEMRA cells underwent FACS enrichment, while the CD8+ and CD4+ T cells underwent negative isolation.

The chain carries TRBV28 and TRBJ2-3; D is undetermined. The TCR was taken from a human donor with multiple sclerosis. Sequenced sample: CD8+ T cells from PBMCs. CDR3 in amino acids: CASSSLTDTQYF. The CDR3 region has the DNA TGTGCCAGCAGTTCACTAACAGATACGCAGTATTTT.